Listed here are 20 T cell receptor beta chains from one sample, sequenced in a study of neurological immune-mediated disorders. MiXCR was run by TCRdb on the 5' RACE reads, yielding one entry per CDR3 protein. The table has about 69,000 distinct CDR3 sequences, 3.9% seen once. Sequenced: PBMCs. Receptors were obtained from a man younger than 40 with multiple sclerosis.

This clonotype has ten or more counts. The rearrangement joins TRBV5-1 to TRBJ2-7, with D tentatively TRBD1 or TRBD2 (6 bases each). The CDR3 spans 15 residues. Trimming left V 3 bases short and J 2 bases short, with 15 bases between. Germline lookup yields CDR1 SGHRS and CDR2 YFSETQ. The DNA of the CDR3 is TGCGCCAGCAGCTGGAACGGGGGCGGTGCCTACGAGCAGTACTTC. It codes for CASSWNGGGAYEQYF.

This clonotype was counted many times. The chain joins TRBV10-2 to TRBJ2-7; TRBD2 matches at 7 bases. The V gene end was trimmed by 3 bases and the J gene end by 0 bases; junction bases not matched to a gene: 5. The germline gives CDR1 WSHSY, CDR2 SAAADI. This CDR3 region has 15 residues. The CDR3 DNA reads TGCGCCAGCAGTGATCGGGGGGATTTCTCCTACGAGCAGTACTTC. This codes for CASSDRGDFSYEQYF.

Ten or more counts support this clonotype. The chain couples TRBV25-1 to TRBJ2-3; no clear D gene. Germline V gene data show CDR1 as MGHDK and CDR2 as SYGVNS. V was pared by 2 bases and J by 8 bases, with 11 bases between. The CDR3 length is 13 residues. The CDR3 spells CASSENNSPTQYF. The DNA for the CDR3 is TGTGCCAGCAGTGAAAACAATAGTCCTACGCAGTATTTT.

The table lists this clonotype with many counts. This chain joins TRBV15 and TRBJ2-1; a weak D match, TRBD1 (5 bases). The CDR3 contains 15 residues. Germline V gives CDR1 LNHNV, CDR2 YYDKDF (reference sequence). Trimming removed 1 base from V and 0 bases from J, with 7 bases in between. CDR3: CATSRGTLSYNEQFF. The CDR3 DNA follows: TGTGCCACCAGCAGAGGGACACTCTCCTACAATGAGCAGTTCTTC.

This clonotype was seen a handful of times. Germline and junction disagree at one end, which may indicate a read error. The CDR3 DNA reads as TGCGCCAGCAGGACAACAGAGAATTCACCCCTCAACTTT. Protein sequence: CASRTTENSPLNF. The rearrangement joins TRBV10-1 to TRBJ1-6, with D uncertain. The germline V gene encodes CDR1 WNHNN and CDR2 SYGVQD (reference sequence). The CDR3 is made up of 13 amino acids.

The chain carries TRBV20-1 and TRBJ2-5; perhaps TRBD1 as D (6 bases). The germline V gene has CDR1 DFQATT and CDR2 SNEGSKA (reference sequence). The CDR3 is 14 residues long. Trimming shortened V by 0 bases and J by 2 bases, and 10 bases separated the two germline ends. For the CDR3, the DNA is TGCAGTGCTAGAGATTTCAGGGGACAAGAGACCCAGTACTTC. Amino acids: CSARDFRGQETQYF.

This clonotype was detected many times. The J gene is TRBJ2-5, the V gene TRBV7-2, with a tentative D call TRBD1 (5 bases). Deletions cut 5 bases from V and 8 bases from J, with 15 bases between. The CDR3 length is 13 residues. Germline CDR1 SGHTA, CDR2 FQGNSA. CDR3 residues: CASSPGHSNTQYF. The CDR3 DNA reads TGTGCCAGCAGCCCCGGACACTCTAATACCCAGTACTTC.

This clonotype was counted ten times or more. The rearrangement links TRBV28 to TRBJ1-5, with TRBD1 matching over 7 bases. Germline trimming cut 5 bases from V and 4 bases from J; bases unmatched to any gene: 5. The CDR3 extends over 14 amino acids. Germline V gene data show CDR1 as MDHEN and CDR2 as SYDVKM. The DNA for the CDR3 is TGTGCCAGCAGTGAGGGACAGCTTAATCAGCCCCAGCATTTT. This encodes CASSEGQLNQPQHF.

This clonotype was seen many times. For the CDR3, the DNA is TGTGCCAGCAGCGTCGAAGACCCCGCGAACACCGGGGAGCTGTTTTTT. Its protein product is CASSVEDPANTGELFF. V usage is TRBV9 and J usage is TRBJ2-2; D remains ambiguous. This CDR3 is 16 amino acids long. CDR1 is SGDLS, CDR2 YYNGEE, per germline. V lost 2 bases, J lost 0 bases, and 11 bases lay in between.

This clonotype was seen ten or more times. The chain is built from TRBV5-1 and TRBJ2-7; TRBD1 matches at 12 bases. Trimming cost V 4 bases and J 5 bases; bases outside gene matches: 4. The CDR3 runs 14 residues. Germline CDR1 is SGHRS and CDR2 is YFSETQ. This CDR3 reads CASSEGQGANEQYF. CDR3 nucleotide sequence: TGCGCCAGCAGCGAGGGACAGGGGGCGAACGAGCAGTACTTC.

This clonotype appeared many times. CDR3 region: CASSLVHRGRDEQYF. The CDR3 region has the DNA TGTGCCAGCAGCTTAGTACACAGGGGACGCGACGAGCAGTACTTC. The V and J genes are TRBV7-2 and TRBJ2-7; 7 bases match TRBD1. J lost 5 bases, V lost 1 base, and 8 bases had no gene match. Germline V gene data show CDR1 as SGHTA and CDR2 as FQGNSA. This CDR3 contains 15 residues.

In this sample, this clonotype turned up a few times. The chain recombines TRBV20-1 with TRBJ2-7, with a tentative D call TRBD2 (5 bases). CDR1 DFQATT and CDR2 SNEGSKA come from the germline V gene (reference sequence). The CDR3 consists of 14 residues. The V end was cut by 0 bases, the J end by 0 bases, with 9 bases between. The CDR3 DNA is TGCAGTGCTAGAGAGGACTTCTCCTCCTACGAGCAGTACTTC. As protein: CSAREDFSSYEQYF.

This clonotype has at least ten counts. The rearrangement uses TRBV5-1 and TRBJ2-4; 9 positions match TRBD1. The CDR3 covers 15 residues. Germline lookup yields CDR1 SGHRS and CDR2 YFSETQ. V lost 4 bases to trimming and J lost 5 bases; unmatched junction nucleotides: 7. CDR3 protein: CASSDPGQGENIQYF. The CDR3 coding sequence is TGCGCCAGCAGCGATCCGGGACAGGGAGAAAACATTCAGTACTTC.

This clonotype showed up many times. CDR3 nucleotides: TGTGCCAGCAGTTTACCGGGGAGGGGTGGCTACACCTTC. This sequence encodes CASSLPGRGGYTF. The chain couples TRBV12-3 or TRBV12-4 to TRBJ1-2; maybe TRBD1 (5 bases). The CDR3 is made up of 13 amino acids. V was cut by 2 bases and J by 7 bases, with 11 bases left in between.

This clonotype appeared a few times. CDR3 sequence reads: CASSVRPGRRTGELFF. The CDR3 DNA is TGTGCCAGCAGCGTCCGACCGGGACGACGGACCGGGGAGCTGTTTTTT. The chain is built from TRBV7-8 and TRBJ2-2; D is tentatively TRBD1 or TRBD2 (5 bases each). Germline V CDR1 and CDR2: SGHVS, FQNEAQ. The ends were cut back, 5 bases at V and 5 bases at J, with 18 bases in the middle. The CDR3 totals 16 residues. The variable domain in full, completed from reference TRBV7-8 and TRBJ2-2, reads GAGVSQSPRYKVAKRGQDVALRCDPISGHVSLFWYQQALGQGPEFLTYFQNEAQLDKSGLPSDRFFAERPEGSVSTLKIQRTQQEDSAVYLCASSVRPGRRTGELFFGEGSRLTVL.

This clonotype appeared many times. Written as DNA, the CDR3 is TGTGCCAGCAGCCCTGGGTCCGGGGAGGGTCAGCCCCAGCATTTT. It specifies CASSPGSGEGQPQHF. The chain is built from TRBV7-9 and TRBJ1-5; D remains ambiguous. Germline V gene data show CDR1 as SEHNR and CDR2 as FQNEAQ (reference sequence). Trimming stripped 5 bases from V and 6 bases from J, with 17 bases between. The CDR3 covers 15 residues.

This clonotype came up many times. The chain is built from TRBV27 and TRBJ2-7; the match to TRBD2 covers 7 bases. V was pared by 3 bases and J by 7 bases, with 9 bases of the junction left unmatched. This CDR3 has 14 amino acids. The germline V gene has CDR1 MNHEY and CDR2 SMNVEV (reference sequence). CDR3: CASSLIAGKVEQYF. The CDR3 DNA follows: TGTGCCAGCAGTTTGATAGCGGGCAAGGTTGAGCAGTACTTC.

This clonotype was seen ten or more times. The chain combines TRBV3-1 with TRBJ2-2, with 10 bases lining up with TRBD2. The CDR3 runs 16 residues. Germline V gives CDR1 LGHDT, CDR2 YNNKEL (reference sequence). Losses at the gene ends were 4 bases for V and 8 bases for J; bases not matched to a gene: 10. The CDR3 DNA follows: TGTGCCAGCAGCCCCTTAGCGGGGGGCAATATAGGGGAGCTGTTTTTT. This gives the protein CASSPLAGGNIGELFF. Based on the CDR3 plus reference TRBV3-1 and TRBJ2-2, the full variable domain is DTAVSQTPKYLVTQMGNDKSIKCEQNLGHDTMYWYKQDSKKFLKIMFSYNNKELIINETVPNRFSPKSPDKAHLNLHINSLELGDSAVYFCASSPLAGGNIGELFFGEGSRLTVL.

This clonotype was detected many times. V and J are TRBV27 and TRBJ2-7, with TRBD1 identical over 11 bases. The CDR3 consists of 14 residues. Germline V gene data show CDR1 as MNHEY and CDR2 as SMNVEV (reference sequence). Trimming cost V 5 bases and J 5 bases; bases outside gene matches: 5. The CDR3 region is CASSRGQGAHEQYF. The CDR3 DNA sequence: TGTGCCAGCAGTCGCGGACAGGGGGCCCACGAGCAGTACTTC.

This clonotype was seen at least ten times. The rearrangement joins TRBV20-1 to TRBJ1-5; 7 bases are shared with TRBD1. V dropped 6 bases and J dropped 2; count of bases not matched to a gene: 10. The CDR3 runs 15 residues. Germline V CDR1 and CDR2: DFQATT, SNEGSKA (reference sequence). The CDR3 DNA is TGCAGTGCAAAAACAGGGGCCAGGGGCAATCAGCCCCAGCATTTT. Translated, it gives CSAKTGARGNQPQHF.